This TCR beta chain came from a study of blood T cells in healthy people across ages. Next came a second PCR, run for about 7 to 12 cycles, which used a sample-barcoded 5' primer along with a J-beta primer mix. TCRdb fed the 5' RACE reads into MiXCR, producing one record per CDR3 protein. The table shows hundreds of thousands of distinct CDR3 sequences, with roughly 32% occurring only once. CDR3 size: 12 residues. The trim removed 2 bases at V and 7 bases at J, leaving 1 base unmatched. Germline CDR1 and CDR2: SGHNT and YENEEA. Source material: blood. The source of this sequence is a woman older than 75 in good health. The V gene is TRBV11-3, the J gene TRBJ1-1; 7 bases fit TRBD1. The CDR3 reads CASSLWDSEAFF. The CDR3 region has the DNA TGTGCCAGCAGCTTATGGGACAGTGAAGCTTTCTTT.